The 26 T cell receptor beta chains below come from one sample, sequenced in a study of cytomegalovirus exposure and HLA in healthy donors. Sequenced by immunoSEQ multiplex PCR; TCRdb stores in-frame clones only, minus some. There are roughly 110,000 clones in the sample; around 89% occur only once, and about 2% lies in the top ten. The sequenced material came from PBMCs. The receptors were sampled from a woman aged 18-29 years in good health and CMV-seropositive.

The genes are TRBV6-1 and TRBJ2-7; TRBD1 aligns across 7 bases. After removal of 4 bases from V and 3 bases from J, the junction contained 9 bases not matched to a gene. CDR3 length equals 15 residues. The germline V gene encodes CDR1 MNHNS and CDR2 SASEGT. The CDR3 region is CASSADRQGIYEQYF. CDR3 DNA sequence: TGTGCCAGCAGTGCCGATCGACAGGGCATCTACGAGCAGTACTTC.

The chain carries TRBV18 and TRBJ2-3, with TRBD2 identical over 7 bases. This CDR3 comprises 14 residues. CDR1 is KGHSH, CDR2 LQKENI, per germline. The trim removed 4 bases at V and 2 bases at J, leaving 3 bases unmatched. The CDR3 is CASSRGTTTDTQYF. As DNA, the CDR3 is TGTGCCAGCTCACGGGGGACTACCACAGATACGCAGTATTTT. Drawing the rest from reference TRBV18 and TRBJ2-3, the complete variable domain is NAGVMQNPRHLVRRRGQEARLRCSPMKGHSHVYWYRQLPEEGLKFMVYLQKENIIDESGMPKERFSAEFPKEGPSILRIQQVVRGDSAAYFCASSRGTTTDTQYFGPGTRLTVL.

The V gene is TRBV2, the J gene TRBJ2-7, with TRBD2 matching 8 bases. Germline loops: CDR1 SNHLY, CDR2 FYNNEI. V lost 6 bases to trimming and J lost 4 bases; unmatched junction nucleotides: 14. There are 16 residues in the CDR3. CDR3 residues: CASRAGGRGGFYEQYF. The CDR3 nucleotides are TGTGCCAGCAGGGCCGGGGGACGGGGGGGCTTTTACGAGCAGTACTTC.

V and J are TRBV5-1 and TRBJ2-3; 8 nucleotides agree with TRBD2. CDR3 length: 16 amino acids. The germline CDR1 and CDR2 sequences are SGHRS and YFSETQ. Trimming took 1 base from V and 3 from J; bases not matched to a gene: 7. CDR3 sequence: CASSLSGGGRTDTQYF. As DNA, the CDR3 is TGCGCCAGCAGCTTGAGTGGCGGGGGGAGGACAGATACGCAGTATTTT.

This chain uses TRBV6-6 with TRBJ2-3; tentative D call: TRBD1 (6 bases). Germline V gives CDR1 MNHNY, CDR2 SVGAGI (reference sequence). Trimming pared 0 bases from V and 4 bases from J, leaving 11 bases between. The length of the CDR3 is 15 residues. For the CDR3, the DNA is TGTGCCAGCAGTTACTCGCTTCAGGGGCCAGATACGCAGTATTTT. Residues: CASSYSLQGPDTQYF.

This chain joins TRBV11-2 and TRBJ2-5, with 13 bases lining up with TRBD2. The CDR3 sequence is 16 residues long. Trimming removed 5 bases from V and 8 bases from J; junction bases left unmatched: 11. Per the germline V gene, CDR1 is SGHAT and CDR2 is FQNNGV. Here the CDR3 DNA reads TGTGCCAGCAGCCTCCCACTAGCGGGGGGGGGAATCACCCAGTACTTC. Its translation: CASSLPLAGGGITQYF.

V usage is TRBV19 and J usage is TRBJ1-5, with D uncertain. Germline CDR1 and CDR2: LNHDA and SQIVND (reference sequence). Between the trimmed V and J ends, which lost 1 base and 6 bases, there was a span of 10 bases. This CDR3 contains 14 residues. The CDR3: CASSIVHAGQPQHF. CDR3 in DNA: TGTGCCAGTAGTATAGTCCACGCCGGTCAGCCCCAGCATTTT.

V is TRBV18 and J is TRBJ1-6; D ambiguous. This CDR3 is 15 amino acids long. Looked up from germline, CDR1 is KGHSH and CDR2 is LQKENI. V was trimmed by 3 bases and J by 3 bases, leaving 9 bases between them. CDR3 sequence (DNA): TGTGCCAGCTCACCGGTCGGGGTCTATAATTCACCCCTCCACTTT. Protein product: CASSPVGVYNSPLHF.

The chain combines TRBV18 with TRBJ1-4, with TRBD1 as a possible D gene (5 bases). CDR3 length: 14 residues. V lost 4 bases and J 8 bases, leaving 14 bases between the germline ends. The V gene's germline CDR1 is KGHSH and CDR2 LQKENI. CDR3 in DNA: TGTGCCAGCTCACGGGGCCAGACAAGGGAAAAACTGTTTTTT. This sequence encodes CASSRGQTREKLFF.

The chain couples TRBV4-1 to TRBJ2-5; the match to TRBD2 covers 8 bases. This CDR3 spans 15 amino acids. Germline CDR1 reads MGHRA; CDR2 reads YSYEKL. Trimming removed 3 bases from V and 4 bases from J; junction bases left unmatched: 7. In DNA, the CDR3 is TGCGCCAGCAGCCAGGGCGGACTAGCATTAGAGACCCAGTACTTC. This translates into CASSQGGLALETQYF.

This clone came up a few times. The chain combines TRBV2 with TRBJ1-6, with D possibly TRBD1 on 5 matching bases. The CDR3 is made up of 13 amino acids. V lost 3 bases to trimming and J lost 13 bases, with 13 bases between them. In germline, CDR1 is SNHLY, CDR2 FYNNEI. The CDR3 DNA reads TGTGCCAGCAGTGAGGGGGGAGGGGACCCCCTCCACTTT. It yields the protein CASSEGGGDPLHF.

The CDR3 protein is CASSPETGLFYEAFF. The CDR3 DNA reads as TGTGCCAGCAGCCCAGAGACAGGGTTGTTTTATGAAGCTTTCTTT. V is TRBV14 and J is TRBJ1-1; 7 bases fit TRBD1. The germline CDR1 and CDR2 sequences are SGHDN and FVKESK. V dropped 4 bases and J dropped 7; count of bases not matched to a gene: 12. CDR3 length equals 15 residues.

The chain combines TRBV19 with TRBJ1-5; 7 nucleotides match TRBD1. The CDR3 spans 15 residues. The V segment lost 8 bases and the J segment 1 base; nucleotides outside the gene matches: 8. The V gene's germline CDR1 is LNHDA and CDR2 SQIVND (reference sequence). CDR3 in DNA: TGTGCCAGTCAACAGGACAGGTTGAGCAATCAGCCCCAGCATTTT. Protein product: CASQQDRLSNQPQHF.

This clone occurred once. The chain couples TRBV7-6 to TRBJ2-5, with D tentatively TRBD1 (5 bases). V gave up 4 bases and J gave up 5 bases, with 8 bases separating them. Germline CDR1 and CDR2: SGHVS and FNYEAQ. The CDR3 loop spans 12 amino acids. The CDR3 DNA follows: TGTGCCAGCAGCTCCCAGGGTGAGACCCAGTACTTC. The encoded protein is CASSSQGETQYF. Based on the CDR3 plus reference TRBV7-6 and TRBJ2-5, the full variable domain is GAGVSQSPRYKVTKRGQDVALRCDPISGHVSLYWYRQALGQGPEFLTYFNYEAQQDKSGLPNDRFSAERPEGSISTLTIQRTEQRDSAMYRCASSSQGETQYFGPGTRLLVL.

The chain is built from TRBV11-2 and TRBJ1-2; tentatively, D is TRBD1 (5 bases). Germline assignment: CDR1 SGHAT and CDR2 FQNNGV. This CDR3 is 13 amino acids long. Trimming pared 2 bases from V and 3 bases from J, leaving 7 bases between. CDR3 coding DNA: TGTGCCAGCAGCTTACAGGGCGACTATGGCTACACCTTC. Translated, it gives CASSLQGDYGYTF.

This clone has ten or more counts. The chain couples TRBV9 to TRBJ2-1, with D possibly matching TRBD2 (5 bases). Germline CDR1 and CDR2: SGDLS and YYNGEE. The CDR3 spans 15 residues. The ends were cut back, 4 bases at V and 3 bases at J, with 14 bases in the middle. The CDR3 reads CASSPRDTIYNEQFF. CDR3 coding DNA: TGTGCCAGCAGCCCCCGGGATACCATCTACAATGAGCAGTTCTTC.

Here the CDR3 reads CASNRRRTATNEKLFF. In DNA, the CDR3 is TGTGCCAGCAATCGACGACGGACAGCAACTAATGAAAAACTGTTTTTT. This chain connects TRBV2 to TRBJ1-4; a weak D match, TRBD1 (6 bases). Germline CDR1 is SNHLY and CDR2 is FYNNEI. V lost 7 bases and J 0 bases, leaving 15 bases between the germline ends. The CDR3 has 16 amino acids.

The V and J genes are TRBV19 and TRBJ1-6; 8 positions agree with TRBD1. This CDR3 contains 14 residues. With 6 bases clipped from V and 10 bases from J, the junction kept 8 bases outside the gene matches. CDR1 and CDR2 (germline): LNHDA, SQIVND (reference sequence). The CDR3 reads CASSKGQGGSPLHF. CDR3 nucleotide sequence: TGTGCCAGTAGCAAAGGACAGGGTGGATCACCCCTCCACTTT. The complete variable domain, with remaining parts taken from reference TRBV19 and TRBJ1-6, reads DGGITQSPKYLFRKEGQNVTLSCEQNLNHDAMYWYRQDPGQGLRLIYYSQIVNDFQKGDIAEGYSVSREKKESFPLTVTSAQKNPTAFYLCASSKGQGGSPLHFGNGTRLTVT.

This chain uses TRBV25-1 with TRBJ1-1; 8 bases fit TRBD1. V lost 5 bases to trimming and J lost 4 bases; unmatched junction nucleotides: 6. The germline V gene has CDR1 MGHDK and CDR2 SYGVNS. The CDR3 is 14 residues long. The CDR3 is CASSIGQGGTEAFF. The CDR3 DNA sequence: TGTGCCAGCAGTATAGGACAGGGCGGCACTGAAGCTTTCTTT. The whole variable domain, filled in from reference TRBV25-1 and TRBJ1-1, reads EADIYQTPRYLVIGTGKKITLECSQTMGHDKMYWYQQDPGMELHLIHYSYGVNSTEKGDLSSESTVSRIRTEHFPLTLESARPSHTSQYLCASSIGQGGTEAFFGQGTRLTVV.

V usage is TRBV9 and J usage is TRBJ1-1; D might be TRBD1 (5 bases). This CDR3 is 14 amino acids long. The germline V gene has CDR1 SGDLS and CDR2 YYNGEE. V was pared by 6 bases and J by 4 bases, with 16 bases between. In nucleotides, the CDR3 is TGTGCCAGCAACCCGGGGGGGATCGGCACTGAAGCTTTCTTT. The encoded protein is CASNPGGIGTEAFF. Together with reference TRBV9 and TRBJ1-1, the CDR3 gives the full variable domain: DSGVTQTPKHLITATGQRVTLRCSPRSGDLSVYWYQQSLDQGLQFLIQYYNGEERAKGNILERFSAQQFPDLHSELNLSSLELGDSALYFCASNPGGIGTEAFFGQGTRLTVV.

The CDR3 DNA sequence: TGTGCCAGCAGTTTAAGCCATATGAACACTGAAGCTTTCTTT. Protein sequence: CASSLSHMNTEAFF. The chain combines TRBV27 with TRBJ1-1, with no clear D. V was pared by 2 bases and J by 0 bases, with 7 bases between. Per the germline V gene, CDR1 is MNHEY and CDR2 is SMNVEV (reference sequence). This CDR3 is built from 14 residues.

CDR3 sequence reads: CATMGGGENSPLHF. The CDR3 nucleotides read TGTGCGACTATGGGGGGGGGTGAGAATTCACCCCTCCACTTT. The rearrangement joins TRBV10-3 to TRBJ1-6, with D perhaps TRBD1 (5 bases). This CDR3 contains 14 residues. Germline CDR1 and CDR2: ENHRY and SYGVKD.

J is TRBJ2-5 and V is TRBV10-3, with 8 positions matching TRBD1. The germline V gene has CDR1 ENHRY and CDR2 SYGVKD. V was clipped by 6 bases and J by 4 bases; unmatched bases: 7. This CDR3 is built from 14 residues. CDR3 in amino acids: CAIRSGQESETQYF. CDR3 in DNA: TGTGCCATCAGGTCGGGACAGGAATCAGAGACCCAGTACTTC.

The V gene is TRBV25-1, the J gene TRBJ1-4; 7 bases agree with TRBD1. Germline V gives CDR1 MGHDK, CDR2 SYGVNS. The CDR3 consists of 15 residues. After removal of 8 bases from V and 5 bases from J, the junction contained 11 bases not matched to a gene. In DNA form, the CDR3 reads TGTGCCAGCCAGGGGGGTCTGGGGAGGAATGAAAAACTGTTTTTT. This translates into CASQGGLGRNEKLFF.

This rearrangement joins TRBV10-3 to TRBJ2-6; 11 positions match TRBD1. Germline CDR1 is ENHRY and CDR2 is SYGVKD. V lost 7 bases, J lost 1 base, and 12 bases stayed unmatched. This CDR3 region has 19 residues. The CDR3 loop reads CAIMSTAGTGGSGANVLTF. The CDR3 coding sequence is TGTGCCATCATGAGCACAGCCGGGACAGGGGGTTCTGGGGCCAACGTCCTGACTTTC.

The CDR3 bases are TGCGCCAGCAGCCAAGCGTGGCGGGGGGGCGCCAATGAGCAGTTCTTC. Translated, it gives CASSQAWRGGANEQFF. J is TRBJ2-1 and V is TRBV4-3; 9 nucleotides line up with TRBD2. The CDR3 is made up of 16 amino acids. The germline V gene encodes CDR1 LGHNA and CDR2 YSLEER. V shed 1 base and J 6 bases; nucleotides not matched to a gene: 7.